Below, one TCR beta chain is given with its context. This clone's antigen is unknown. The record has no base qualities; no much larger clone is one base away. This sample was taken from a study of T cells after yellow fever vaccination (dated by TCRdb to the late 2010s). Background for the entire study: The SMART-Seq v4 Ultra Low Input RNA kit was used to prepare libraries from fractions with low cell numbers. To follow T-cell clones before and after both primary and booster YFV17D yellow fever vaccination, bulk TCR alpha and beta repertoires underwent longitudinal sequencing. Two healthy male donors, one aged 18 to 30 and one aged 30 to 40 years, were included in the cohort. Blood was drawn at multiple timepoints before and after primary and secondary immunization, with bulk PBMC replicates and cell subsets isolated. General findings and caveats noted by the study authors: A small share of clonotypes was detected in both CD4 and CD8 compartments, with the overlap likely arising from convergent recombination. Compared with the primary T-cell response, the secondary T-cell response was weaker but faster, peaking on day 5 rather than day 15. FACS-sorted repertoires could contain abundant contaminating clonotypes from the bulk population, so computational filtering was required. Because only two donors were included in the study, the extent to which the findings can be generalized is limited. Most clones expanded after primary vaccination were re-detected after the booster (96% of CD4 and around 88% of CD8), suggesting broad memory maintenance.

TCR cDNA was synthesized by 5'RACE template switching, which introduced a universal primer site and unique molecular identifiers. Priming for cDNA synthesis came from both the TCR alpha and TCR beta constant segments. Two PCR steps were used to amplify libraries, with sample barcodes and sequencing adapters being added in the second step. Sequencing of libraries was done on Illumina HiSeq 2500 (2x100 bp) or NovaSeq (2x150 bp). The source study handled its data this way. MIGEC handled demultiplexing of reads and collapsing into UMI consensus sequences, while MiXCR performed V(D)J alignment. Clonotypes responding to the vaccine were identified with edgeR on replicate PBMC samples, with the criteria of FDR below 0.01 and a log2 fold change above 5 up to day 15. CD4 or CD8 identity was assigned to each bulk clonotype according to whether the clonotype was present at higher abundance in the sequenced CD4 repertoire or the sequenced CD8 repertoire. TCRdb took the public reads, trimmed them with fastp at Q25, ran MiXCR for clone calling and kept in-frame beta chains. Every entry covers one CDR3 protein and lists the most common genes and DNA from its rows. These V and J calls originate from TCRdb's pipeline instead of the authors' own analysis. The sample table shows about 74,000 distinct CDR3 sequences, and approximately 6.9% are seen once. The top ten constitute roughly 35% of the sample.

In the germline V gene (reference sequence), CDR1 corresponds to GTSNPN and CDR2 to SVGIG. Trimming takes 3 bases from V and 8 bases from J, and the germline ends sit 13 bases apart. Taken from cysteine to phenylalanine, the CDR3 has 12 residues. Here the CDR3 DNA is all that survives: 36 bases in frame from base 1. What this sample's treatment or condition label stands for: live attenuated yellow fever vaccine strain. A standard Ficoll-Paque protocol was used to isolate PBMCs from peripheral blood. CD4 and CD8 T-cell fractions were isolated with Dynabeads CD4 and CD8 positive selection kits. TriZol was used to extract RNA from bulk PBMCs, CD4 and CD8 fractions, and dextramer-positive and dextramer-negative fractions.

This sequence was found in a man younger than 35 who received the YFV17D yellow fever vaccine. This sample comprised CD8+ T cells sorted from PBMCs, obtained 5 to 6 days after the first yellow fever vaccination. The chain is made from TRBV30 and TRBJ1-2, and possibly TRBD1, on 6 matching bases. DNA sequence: TGTGCCTGGAGCCCGGGGGCTTACGGCTACACCTTC. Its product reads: CAWSPGAYGYTF. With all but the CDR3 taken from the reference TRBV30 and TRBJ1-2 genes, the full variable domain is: SQTIHQWPATLVQPVGSPLSLECTVEGTSNPNLYWYRQAAGRGLQLLFYSVGIGQISSEVPQNLSASRPQDRQFILSSKKLLLSDSGFYLCAWSPGAYGYTFGSGTRLTVV.